This T cell receptor (beta chain) was obtained from a study of T-cell memory formation after mild COVID-19. This CDR3 spans 12 amino acids. Deletions cut 2 bases from V and 4 bases from J, with 7 bases between. The germline V gene encodes CDR1 DFQATT and CDR2 SNEGSKA (reference sequence). TCRdb processed the 5' RACE reads anew with MiXCR; each CDR3 protein has one entry. This sample has 130,000 to 150,000 distinct CDR3 sequences, with over 15% found just once. Source material: PBMCs or a T cell subset sorted from them (not recorded which). The sequence derives from an adult woman who had mild COVID-19 (a few samples of this study predate the infection). Cell type and time point are not known. V gene TRBV20-1 combines with J gene TRBJ2-3; D not resolved. DNA for the CDR3: TGCAGTGCTAGAATGGTCGCAGATACGCAGTATTTT. It specifies CSARMVADTQYF.